These T cell receptor beta chains were read from a single sample in a study of blood T cells in healthy people across ages. TCRdb re-called the 5' RACE reads with MiXCR, one entry per CDR3 protein. The sample has about 1.4 million distinct CDR3 sequences, 55% to 75% seen once. Sequencing input: blood. These receptors came from a man in his late teens or twenties in good health. Each CDR3 is given with its conserved first and last residue. The D gene is left open where the match is weak. Clone size appears in some rows only: once, few, many, or a class for an expanded clone.

v_gene	j_gene	abundance	d_gene	CDR3nt	CDR3aa
TRBV30	TRBJ1-1	NA	NA	TGTGCCTGGAGTGTCCGGGAGGTGGCTTTCTTT	CAWSVREVAFF
TRBV7-2	TRBJ2-3	NA	NA	TGTGCCAGCTCAGACCAATGGGGTCAGGCAGATACGCAGTATTTT	CASSDQWGQADTQYF
TRBV29-1	TRBJ1-1	NA	NA	TGCAGCGTTGGCGGGGGGAACACTGAAGCTTTCTTT	CSVGGGNTEAFF
TRBV20-1	TRBJ1-1	NA	NA	TGCAGTGCTGGGGACTACCCTGAAGCTTTCTTT	CSAGDYPEAFF
TRBV7-2	TRBJ2-5	NA	TRBD1	TGTGCCAGCAGCGACCCTTCCGGGACAGAGCTGGAGACCCAGTACTTC	CASSDPSGTELETQYF
TRBV27	TRBJ2-5	once	NA	TGTGCCAGCAGTTTGGCCGGGCCGGCGATTTGGGAGACCCAGTACTTC	CASSLAGPAIWETQYF
TRBV20-1	TRBJ2-1	once	TRBD2	TGCAGTGCTAGAGATTTTACGGGGAGCGGGGGCCACTACAATGAGCAGTTCTTC	CSARDFTGSGGHYNEQFF
TRBV24-1	TRBJ1-4	NA	TRBD1	TGTGCCACCAGTGGAGCCGGGACAGGGGACGAAAAACTGTTTTTT	CATSGAGTGDEKLFF
TRBV12-3/TRBV12-4	TRBJ1-5	NA	NA	TGTGCCAGCAGTTTAGATGCCGACTATAGCAATCAGCCCCAGCATTTT	CASSLDADYSNQPQHF
TRBV5-1	TRBJ2-7	NA	TRBD1	TGCGCCAGCAGAGAGGCAGGGGGCTTGTACGAGCAGTACTTC	CASREAGGLYEQYF
TRBV4-3	TRBJ2-5	few	TRBD2	TGCGCCAGCAGCCAAGATAGGAGCGGGGGATGGAGAGAGACCCAGTACTTC	CASSQDRSGGWRETQYF
TRBV4-3	TRBJ1-1	NA	NA	TGCGCCGGCAGCCAAGATAGGGGGTTGGGGGGCACTGAAGCTTTCTTT	CAGSQDRGLGGTEAFF
TRBV20-1	TRBJ1-5	NA	NA	TGCAGTGGGGGCAGCCCAGGGGGCAATCAGCCCCAGCATTTT	CSGGSPGGNQPQHF
TRBV12-3/TRBV12-4	TRBJ2-7	NA	TRBD1	TGTGCCAGCAGCCCCGGGACAGGGAAGTTCTACGAGCAGTACTTC	CASSPGTGKFYEQYF
TRBV6-6	TRBJ2-1	NA	TRBD2	TGTGCCAGCAGTTACTCAACTAGCGGGAAGGACGAGCAGTTCTTC	CASSYSTSGKDEQFF
TRBV6-2/TRBV6-3	TRBJ2-7	many	TRBD2	TGTGCCAGCAGCCGAGCGGGGTCCTACGAGCAGTACTTC	CASSRAGSYEQYF
TRBV7-2	TRBJ1-6	NA	TRBD1	TGTGCCAGCAGCTTAGGGGGACAGGGGCCACCCCTCCACTTT	CASSLGGQGPPLHF
TRBV6-2/TRBV6-3	TRBJ2-5	NA	NA	TGTGCCAGCATCACCGGGGGGCGGGGCCCCCAAGAGACCCAGTACTTC	CASITGGRGPQETQYF
TRBV7-8	TRBJ1-2	once	NA	TGTGCCAGCAGCTTAGCCCAAGGATTCGAAGGCTACACCTTC	CASSLAQGFEGYTF